Listed below are T cell receptor beta chains from one sample, sequenced in a study of blood T cell repertoires in COVID-19. Method: immunoSEQ multiplex PCR; TCRdb's copy keeps in-frame clones and lacks some. This sample yields around 130,000 clones, of which about 83% are seen a single time; under 4% belongs to the top ten. Sequenced input: PBMCs or T cells enriched from blood (not recorded which). The source of these receptors is a young woman who had recovered from COVID-19. Each CDR3 is given with its conserved first and last residue. The order of the fields is CDR3 protein, CDR3 DNA, D gene, V gene, J gene. A D gene is named only where the DNA matches it firmly.

cdr3_aa: CASSHPTGTGNTIYF; cdr3_nt: TGCGCCAGCAGCCATCCAACAGGCACGGGAAACACCATATATTTT; d_call: -; v_call: TRBV4-1; j_call: TRBJ1-3
cdr3_aa: CASSLPAAGDEQYF; cdr3_nt: TGTGCCAGCAGCTTGCCGGCGGCGGGTGACGAGCAGTACTTC; d_call: -; v_call: TRBV5-6; j_call: TRBJ2-7
cdr3_aa: CASSYGAVRGGETQYF; cdr3_nt: TGTGCCAGCAGTTACGGGGCGGTCAGGGGCGGGGAGACCCAGTACTTC; d_call: -; v_call: TRBV6-2/TRBV6-3; j_call: TRBJ2-5
cdr3_aa: CASSARSGLALGELFF; cdr3_nt: TGTGCCAGCAGTGCGCGTTCGGGACTAGCCCTCGGGGAGCTGTTTTTT; d_call: TRBD2; v_call: TRBV6-1; j_call: TRBJ2-2
cdr3_aa: CASSATGAYGYTF; cdr3_nt: TGTGCCAGTTCGGCGACAGGGGCTTATGGCTACACCTTC; d_call: TRBD1; v_call: TRBV19; j_call: TRBJ1-2
cdr3_aa: CASSLDSGRSGANVLTF; cdr3_nt: TGTGCCAGCAGCCTCGATAGCGGGAGGTCTGGGGCCAACGTCCTGACTTTC; d_call: TRBD2; v_call: TRBV6-2/TRBV6-3; j_call: TRBJ2-6
cdr3_aa: CSVGPGQGITEAFF; cdr3_nt: TGCAGCGTGGGACCGGGACAGGGGATCACTGAAGCTTTCTTT; d_call: TRBD1; v_call: TRBV29-1; j_call: TRBJ1-1
cdr3_aa: CASSGRTSGRSYNEQFF; cdr3_nt: TGTGCCAGCAGTGGCCGGACTAGCGGGAGGTCCTACAATGAGCAGTTCTTC; d_call: TRBD2; v_call: TRBV6-1; j_call: TRBJ2-1
cdr3_aa: CASSQPTSGTYNEQFF; cdr3_nt: TGTGCCAGCAGCCAACCGACTAGCGGTACCTACAATGAGCAGTTCTTC; d_call: TRBD2; v_call: TRBV6-2/TRBV6-3; j_call: TRBJ2-1
cdr3_aa: CASSQVSGNTEAFF; cdr3_nt: TGCGCCAGCAGCCAAGTGTCGGGGAACACTGAAGCTTTCTTT; d_call: -; v_call: TRBV4-3; j_call: TRBJ1-1
cdr3_aa: CASKRGGPTNEQFF; cdr3_nt: TGTGCCAGCAAGAGGGGAGGGCCAACCAATGAGCAGTTCTTC; d_call: TRBD2; v_call: TRBV6-6; j_call: TRBJ2-1
cdr3_aa: CASRRAGGTNGELFF; cdr3_nt: TGTGCCAGCAGAAGAGCAGGGGGCACGAACGGGGAGCTGTTTTTT; d_call: TRBD1; v_call: TRBV11-2; j_call: TRBJ2-2
cdr3_aa: CASRGDRMNTEAFF; cdr3_nt: TGTGCCAGCAGAGGGGACAGGATGAACACTGAAGCTTTCTTT; d_call: TRBD1; v_call: TRBV2; j_call: TRBJ1-1
cdr3_aa: CASSDLLVGHLSNQPQHF; cdr3_nt: TGTGCCAGCAGTGACCTTCTTGTGGGACATCTTAGCAATCAGCCCCAGCATTTT; d_call: -; v_call: TRBV6-4; j_call: TRBJ1-5
cdr3_aa: CSVETTGTYEQYF; cdr3_nt: TGCAGCGTTGAAACGACAGGGACCTACGAGCAGTACTTC; d_call: TRBD1; v_call: TRBV29-1; j_call: TRBJ2-7
cdr3_aa: CSVGVGGITNTEAFF; cdr3_nt: TGCAGCGTTGGAGTAGGAGGAATCACGAACACTGAAGCTTTCTTT; d_call: -; v_call: TRBV29-1; j_call: TRBJ1-1